The rows below give T cell receptor beta chains drawn from one sample of a study of shared clonotypes between healthy human individuals. The method was immunoSEQ multiplex PCR; TCRdb's version includes in-frame clones alone and lacks a portion of them. The data hold 170,000 or so clones, with about 66% observed a single time. The sequencing sample was made of memory CD4+ T cells sorted from blood. All receptors derive from a man aged 30-40 years in good health. Each CDR3 is given with its conserved first and last residue. The D gene is left open where the match is weak. Rows may omit the clone size; those that give it use once, few, many or a size class.

clone size: NA; D gene: NA; CDR3 length: 17; V gene: TRBV12-2; J gene: TRBJ2-7; CDR3 DNA: TGTGCAAGTCGCTTAGAGCGAGAAAGATACGGCTCCTACGAGCAGTACTTC; CDR3 protein: CASRLERERYGSYEQYF
clone size: NA; D gene: NA; CDR3 length: 14; V gene: TRBV5-6; J gene: TRBJ2-1; CDR3 DNA: TGTGCCAGCAGCTTCGAAGGGGCGAGGAATGAGCAGTTCTTC; CDR3 protein: CASSFEGARNEQFF
clone size: NA; D gene: NA; CDR3 length: 14; V gene: TRBV18; J gene: TRBJ1-1; CDR3 DNA: TGTGCCAGCTCACCGCCAAGTGGGGACACTGAAGCTTTCTTT; CDR3 protein: CASSPPSGDTEAFF
clone size: NA; D gene: TRBD2; CDR3 length: 14; V gene: TRBV29-1; J gene: TRBJ2-7; CDR3 DNA: TGCAGCATAGGGAGCGGGAGGCCCTCCTACGAGCAGTACTTC; CDR3 protein: CSIGSGRPSYEQYF
clone size: NA; D gene: TRBD2; CDR3 length: 13; V gene: TRBV27; J gene: TRBJ2-3; CDR3 DNA: TGTGCCAGCAGTCCTAGCGGTTGGGATACGCAGTATTTT; CDR3 protein: CASSPSGWDTQYF
clone size: NA; D gene: NA; CDR3 length: 14; V gene: TRBV28; J gene: TRBJ2-7; CDR3 DNA: TGTGCCAGCAGCGACGCGGGACGGACCTACGAGCAGTACTTC; CDR3 protein: CASSDAGRTYEQYF
clone size: NA; D gene: NA; CDR3 length: 17; V gene: TRBV28; J gene: TRBJ2-2; CDR3 DNA: TGTGCCAGCAGTTTGATTCGCGGGACTCGTCACACCGGGGAGCTGTTTTTT; CDR3 protein: CASSLIRGTRHTGELFF
clone size: NA; D gene: NA; CDR3 length: 14; V gene: TRBV11-2; J gene: TRBJ2-1; CDR3 DNA: TGTGCCAGCAGCTTAGGTCGCTCGATTAATGAGCAGTTCTTC; CDR3 protein: CASSLGRSINEQFF
clone size: many; D gene: NA; CDR3 length: 14; V gene: TRBV27; J gene: TRBJ1-2; CDR3 DNA: TGTGCCAGCAGTTTATCAGGGATTTTGCATGGCTACACCTTC; CDR3 protein: CASSLSGILHGYTF
clone size: NA; D gene: NA; CDR3 length: 14; V gene: TRBV2; J gene: TRBJ2-1; CDR3 DNA: TGTGCCAGCAGTGTTGGGGCAGGGTGGGGTGAGCAGTTCTTC; CDR3 protein: CASSVGAGWGEQFF
clone size: NA; D gene: TRBD1; CDR3 length: 14; V gene: TRBV9; J gene: TRBJ2-1; CDR3 DNA: TGTGCCAGCAGCGTAGTGACAGGGGCGGATGAGCAGTTCTTC; CDR3 protein: CASSVVTGADEQFF
clone size: NA; D gene: TRBD1; CDR3 length: 13; V gene: TRBV19; J gene: TRBJ1-1; CDR3 DNA: TGTGCCAGTAGTATAGGCGACAGGGGTCGAGCTTTCTTT; CDR3 protein: CASSIGDRGRAFF
clone size: NA; D gene: TRBD2; CDR3 length: 14; V gene: TRBV12-5; J gene: TRBJ2-3; CDR3 DNA: TGTGCTAGTGCCCAGCGGGAGGGCCGGGTTGAGCAGTATTTT; CDR3 protein: CASAQREGRVEQYF
clone size: NA; D gene: NA; CDR3 length: 14; V gene: TRBV6-5; J gene: TRBJ1-5; CDR3 DNA: TGTGCCAGCAGTTACGGGATTAGCAATCAGCCCCAGCATTTT; CDR3 protein: CASSYGISNQPQHF
clone size: NA; D gene: TRBD2; CDR3 length: 13; V gene: TRBV27; J gene: TRBJ2-7; CDR3 DNA: TGTGCCACCGGGACTAGCGGGAGCAGAGAGCAGTACTTC; CDR3 protein: CATGTSGSREQYF
clone size: NA; D gene: NA; CDR3 length: 12; V gene: TRBV7-9; J gene: TRBJ1-1; CDR3 DNA: TGTGCCAGCAGCTCCTCTGTATCTGAAGCTTTCTTT; CDR3 protein: CASSSSVSEAFF
clone size: few; D gene: TRBD2; CDR3 length: 16; V gene: TRBV18; J gene: TRBJ2-3; CDR3 DNA: TGTGCCAGCTCACCCACTATAGCGGGAGGCTCCGGGACGCAGTATTTT; CDR3 protein: CASSPTIAGGSGTQYF
clone size: once; D gene: NA; CDR3 length: 13; V gene: TRBV11-2; J gene: TRBJ2-7; CDR3 DNA: TGTGCCAGCAGCACCCCAACGGTCTACGAGCAGTACTTC; CDR3 protein: CASSTPTVYEQYF
clone size: NA; D gene: NA; CDR3 length: 15; V gene: TRBV18; J gene: TRBJ2-7; CDR3 DNA: TGTGCCAGCTCTTCCGATAGGCCAGGATATTACAAGCAGTACTTC; CDR3 protein: CASSSDRPGYYKQYF
clone size: NA; D gene: NA; CDR3 length: 14; V gene: TRBV6-6; J gene: TRBJ2-3; CDR3 DNA: TGTGCCAGCAGTTACTCGGACTTCACAGATACGCAGTATTTT; CDR3 protein: CASSYSDFTDTQYF
clone size: NA; D gene: TRBD1; CDR3 length: 14; V gene: TRBV6-1; J gene: TRBJ1-2; CDR3 DNA: TGTGCCAGCAGAACCGCCGGGACAGCCTATGGCTACACCTTC; CDR3 protein: CASRTAGTAYGYTF
clone size: NA; D gene: TRBD2; CDR3 length: 14; V gene: TRBV2; J gene: TRBJ2-3; CDR3 DNA: TGTGCCAGCAGTTTAGCGGGAGGGCCAGATACGCAGTATTTT; CDR3 protein: CASSLAGGPDTQYF
clone size: NA; D gene: NA; CDR3 length: 13; V gene: TRBV10-3; J gene: TRBJ1-4; CDR3 DNA: TGTGCCATCCGCCGGGACCGTAATGAAAAACTGTTTTTT; CDR3 protein: CAIRRDRNEKLFF
clone size: NA; D gene: TRBD2; CDR3 length: 19; V gene: TRBV11-3; J gene: TRBJ2-1; CDR3 DNA: TGTGCCAGCAGCTTAGCTGGCGGGAGTACGTGGGGGAGCCGCAATGAGCAGTTCTTC; CDR3 protein: CASSLAGGSTWGSRNEQFF
clone size: many; D gene: NA; CDR3 length: 9; V gene: TRBV5-6; J gene: TRBJ1-1; CDR3 DNA: TGTGCCAGCAGCTTGCCATTTACCTTT; CDR3 protein: CASSLPFTF
clone size: once; D gene: NA; CDR3 length: 14; V gene: TRBV13; J gene: TRBJ1-1; CDR3 DNA: TGTGCCAGCAGCCTACCCGGTCTGAACACTGAAGCTTTCTTT; CDR3 protein: CASSLPGLNTEAFF
clone size: NA; D gene: NA; CDR3 length: 13; V gene: TRBV7-2; J gene: TRBJ1-1; CDR3 DNA: TGTGCCAGCAGCTTACGTCGGGGCACTGAAGCTTTCTTT; CDR3 protein: CASSLRRGTEAFF
clone size: NA; D gene: TRBD1; CDR3 length: 14; V gene: TRBV7-9; J gene: TRBJ2-5; CDR3 DNA: TGTGCCAGCAGCTCCGAGGACAGGGTCGAGACCCAGTACTTC; CDR3 protein: CASSSEDRVETQYF
clone size: few; D gene: NA; CDR3 length: 15; V gene: TRBV9; J gene: TRBJ2-1; CDR3 DNA: TGTGCCAGCAGCGTAATCCCGAACACCTACAATGAGCAGTTCTTC; CDR3 protein: CASSVIPNTYNEQFF
clone size: NA; D gene: TRBD2; CDR3 length: 15; V gene: TRBV7-7; J gene: TRBJ2-1; CDR3 DNA: TGTGCCAGCAGCCCCGGCGGACTAGCGCCGAATGAGCAGTTCTTC; CDR3 protein: CASSPGGLAPNEQFF
clone size: NA; D gene: NA; CDR3 length: 16; V gene: TRBV18; J gene: TRBJ2-2; CDR3 DNA: TGTGCCAGCTCACCAGTAGTGGGACCGAACACCGGGGAGCTGTTTTTT; CDR3 protein: CASSPVVGPNTGELFF
clone size: NA; D gene: TRBD1; CDR3 length: 13; V gene: TRBV6-1; J gene: TRBJ1-5; CDR3 DNA: TGTGCCAGCAGCATGACAGGGAATCAGCCCCAGCATTTT; CDR3 protein: CASSMTGNQPQHF
clone size: many; D gene: NA; CDR3 length: 12; V gene: TRBV7-8; J gene: TRBJ2-7; CDR3 DNA: TGTGCCAGCAGCCTAGGGGGGGGCGAGCAGTACTTC; CDR3 protein: CASSLGGGEQYF
clone size: NA; D gene: TRBD2; CDR3 length: 18; V gene: TRBV18; J gene: TRBJ2-6; CDR3 DNA: TGTGCCAGCTCCCGCGAGGCTAGCGGTTTCTCTGGGGCCAACGTCCTGACTTTC; CDR3 protein: CASSREASGFSGANVLTF
clone size: NA; D gene: NA; CDR3 length: 16; V gene: TRBV5-5; J gene: TRBJ1-5; CDR3 DNA: TGTGCCAGCAGCTTGGCGGGGGCCCCTACCAATCAGCCCCAGCATTTT; CDR3 protein: CASSLAGAPTNQPQHF
clone size: NA; D gene: NA; CDR3 length: 15; V gene: TRBV25-1; J gene: TRBJ2-1; CDR3 DNA: TGTGCCAGCAGTGATGCGAGAATTTCCTACAATGAGCAGTTCTTC; CDR3 protein: CASSDARISYNEQFF
clone size: NA; D gene: NA; CDR3 length: 12; V gene: TRBV14; J gene: TRBJ1-1; CDR3 DNA: TGTGCCAGCAGCCCCACGGCGGCTGAAGCTTTCTTT; CDR3 protein: CASSPTAAEAFF
clone size: NA; D gene: NA; CDR3 length: 14; V gene: TRBV29-1; J gene: TRBJ1-1; CDR3 DNA: TGCAGCGTTTCGGCCAGGGCGGCGAACACTGAAGCTTTCTTT; CDR3 protein: CSVSARAANTEAFF
clone size: NA; D gene: NA; CDR3 length: 14; V gene: TRBV6-6; J gene: TRBJ2-3; CDR3 DNA: TGTGCCAGCACCCTAGGGGCCAGATCTGATACGCAGTATTTT; CDR3 protein: CASTLGARSDTQYF
clone size: NA; D gene: NA; CDR3 length: 14; V gene: TRBV28; J gene: TRBJ1-2; CDR3 DNA: TGTGCCAGCAGTTTAGACAGTGCTAACTATGGCTACACCTTC; CDR3 protein: CASSLDSANYGYTF
clone size: NA; D gene: NA; CDR3 length: 14; V gene: TRBV30; J gene: TRBJ2-6; CDR3 DNA: TGTGCCTGGGGGGGACCGCTCACGGCCAACGTCCTGACTTTC; CDR3 protein: CAWGGPLTANVLTF
clone size: NA; D gene: NA; CDR3 length: 12; V gene: TRBV10-3; J gene: TRBJ2-1; CDR3 DNA: TGTGCCATCAGTGCGGAGGGCAATGAGCAGTTCTTC; CDR3 protein: CAISAEGNEQFF
clone size: NA; D gene: NA; CDR3 length: 13; V gene: TRBV28; J gene: TRBJ1-2; CDR3 DNA: TGTGCCAGCAGTTTATGGCAGGGGCTCGGCTACACCTTC; CDR3 protein: CASSLWQGLGYTF
clone size: NA; D gene: NA; CDR3 length: 14; V gene: TRBV6-5; J gene: TRBJ1-2; CDR3 DNA: TGTGCCAGCAGTTACAGGGTTTCGAACTATGGCTACACCTTC; CDR3 protein: CASSYRVSNYGYTF
clone size: few; D gene: NA; CDR3 length: 16; V gene: TRBV5-1; J gene: TRBJ1-1; CDR3 DNA: TGCGCCAGCAGCGAAGTTACGAGGCTGGCGGGGAATGAAGCTTTCTTT; CDR3 protein: CASSEVTRLAGNEAFF
clone size: NA; D gene: NA; CDR3 length: 14; V gene: TRBV9; J gene: TRBJ2-5; CDR3 DNA: TGTGCCAGCAGCGCGGGACTGACACTAGAGACCCAGTACTTC; CDR3 protein: CASSAGLTLETQYF
clone size: NA; D gene: NA; CDR3 length: 13; V gene: TRBV7-8; J gene: TRBJ1-3; CDR3 DNA: TGTGCCAGCAGCTTAGCTGCTGGAAACACCATATATTTT; CDR3 protein: CASSLAAGNTIYF
clone size: once; D gene: NA; CDR3 length: 14; V gene: TRBV11-1; J gene: TRBJ2-7; CDR3 DNA: TGTGCCAGCAGCGTTAGTAACGGCGCCTACGAGCAGTACTTC; CDR3 protein: CASSVSNGAYEQYF
clone size: few; D gene: TRBD2; CDR3 length: 14; V gene: TRBV19; J gene: TRBJ2-1; CDR3 DNA: TGTGCCAGTAGTATTGCGGGAGGGCCCAATGAGCAGTTCTTC; CDR3 protein: CASSIAGGPNEQFF
clone size: NA; D gene: TRBD1; CDR3 length: 16; V gene: TRBV7-9; J gene: TRBJ2-7; CDR3 DNA: TGTGCCAGCAGCTTAGACGCCGGGACAGGTACCTACGAGCAGTACTTC; CDR3 protein: CASSLDAGTGTYEQYF
clone size: NA; D gene: NA; CDR3 length: 15; V gene: TRBV7-2; J gene: TRBJ2-7; CDR3 DNA: TGTGCCAGCAGCTTATTCCCCACTAGCAACTACGAGCAGTACTTC; CDR3 protein: CASSLFPTSNYEQYF
clone size: many; D gene: NA; CDR3 length: 16; V gene: TRBV2; J gene: TRBJ1-5; CDR3 DNA: TGTGCCAGCAGTGAAGCAAGGCTAACACCGGGAAGGCCCCAGCATTTT; CDR3 protein: CASSEARLTPGRPQHF
clone size: NA; D gene: TRBD2; CDR3 length: 16; V gene: TRBV9; J gene: TRBJ2-2; CDR3 DNA: TGTGCCAGCAGCGTAGTCAGCGGGAGTCCAACCGGGGAGCTGTTTTTT; CDR3 protein: CASSVVSGSPTGELFF
clone size: NA; D gene: NA; CDR3 length: 13; V gene: TRBV6-1; J gene: TRBJ1-1; CDR3 DNA: TGTGCCAGCACTGCAGTAGGAAACACTGAAGCTTTCTTT; CDR3 protein: CASTAVGNTEAFF
clone size: few; D gene: TRBD1; CDR3 length: 14; V gene: TRBV11-2; J gene: TRBJ1-3; CDR3 DNA: TGTGCCAGCAGCTTGACAGGGGCTGGAAACACCATATATTTT; CDR3 protein: CASSLTGAGNTIYF
clone size: NA; D gene: NA; CDR3 length: 12; V gene: TRBV5-1; J gene: TRBJ1-2; CDR3 DNA: TGCGCCAGCAGATGGGGTTCAGATGGCTACACCTTC; CDR3 protein: CASRWGSDGYTF
clone size: NA; D gene: NA; CDR3 length: 16; V gene: TRBV5-5; J gene: TRBJ2-7; CDR3 DNA: TGTGCCAGCAGCTTGGCCATAGCGGGACAGGGTTACGAGCAGTACTTC; CDR3 protein: CASSLAIAGQGYEQYF
clone size: NA; D gene: NA; CDR3 length: 16; V gene: TRBV12-5; J gene: TRBJ2-3; CDR3 DNA: TGTGCTAGTGGTTTCGGGTCGATGAGGAACACAGATACGCAGTATTTT; CDR3 protein: CASGFGSMRNTDTQYF
clone size: NA; D gene: TRBD2; CDR3 length: 13; V gene: TRBV7-9; J gene: TRBJ2-1; CDR3 DNA: TGTGCCAGCAGCTTAGAGGGGAGGGGAGAGCAGTTCTTC; CDR3 protein: CASSLEGRGEQFF
clone size: few; D gene: NA; CDR3 length: 11; V gene: TRBV30; J gene: TRBJ1-1; CDR3 DNA: TGTGCCTGCGTAAAAGGGGCTGGGGCTTTCTTT; CDR3 protein: CACVKGAGAFF